This T cell receptor (beta chain) originates from a study of cytomegalovirus exposure and HLA in healthy donors. Study-wide findings and caveats: High sensitivity and specificity were reportedly achieved when the classifier diagnosed cytomegalovirus status.

A word on this clone: The antigen remains unidentified.

Measured with immunoSEQ multiplex PCR; TCRdb has only the in-frame clones, and not every one. The table includes 220,000 or so clones, approximately 88% detected once. The source material was PBMCs. The clonotype was recovered from a woman between 25 and 40 years old in good health and CMV-seropositive.

CDR3 protein: CASSVGESYEQYF. The CDR3 nucleotides are TGTGCCAGCAGCGTAGGGGAATCCTACGAGCAGTACTTC. V gene TRBV9 combines with J gene TRBJ2-7; D unresolved. CDR3 length: 13 residues. The V end lost 0 bases, the J end lost 1 base, and 5 bases lay between the germline ends. From germline, CDR1 is SGDLS and CDR2 YYNGEE.